This T cell receptor beta chain was observed in a study of blood T cell repertoires in COVID-19. There are many counts of this clone. Method: immunoSEQ multiplex PCR; TCRdb's copy keeps in-frame clones and lacks some. The data show some 200,000 clones, with 75% to 85% seen just once and around 11% held by the top ten. CDR1 MNHEY and CDR2 SVGEGT come from the germline V gene. The CDR3 has 15 residues. The V end lost 4 bases, the J end lost 7 bases, and 20 bases lay between the germline ends. The receptor's source is a middle-aged man who had recovered from COVID-19. This chain uses TRBV6-2 or TRBV6-3 with TRBJ2-7, with D possibly being TRBD1 (6 bases). Sequenced: PBMCs or T cells enriched from blood (not recorded which). The CDR3 sequence: CASSLTGPLLTEQYF. The CDR3 bases are TGTGCCAGCAGTTTGACAGGTCCCCTCCTTACGGAGCAGTACTTC.